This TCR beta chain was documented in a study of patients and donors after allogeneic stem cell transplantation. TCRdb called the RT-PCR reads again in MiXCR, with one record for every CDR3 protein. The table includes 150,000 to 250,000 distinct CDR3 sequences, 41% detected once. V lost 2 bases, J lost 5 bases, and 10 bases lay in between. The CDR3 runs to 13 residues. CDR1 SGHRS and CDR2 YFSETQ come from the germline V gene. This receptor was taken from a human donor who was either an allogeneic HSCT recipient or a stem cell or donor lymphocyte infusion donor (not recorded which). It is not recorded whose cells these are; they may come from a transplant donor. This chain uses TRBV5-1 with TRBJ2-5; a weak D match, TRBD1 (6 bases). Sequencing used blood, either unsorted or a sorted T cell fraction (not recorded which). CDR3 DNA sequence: TGCGCCAGCAGCTTCAGGGGAGAGGAGACCCAGTACTTC. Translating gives CASSFRGEETQYF.